The entry below gives a single T cell receptor (beta chain) sequence along with its context. Its antigen is currently unknown. This entry comes from a study of cytomegalovirus exposure and HLA in healthy donors. Study observations and caveats: Productive rates of about 90% or about 30% were seen for most TCR beta V segments in an earlier analysis.

Per germline, CDR1 LNHDA and CDR2 SQIVND (reference sequence). The CDR3 is made up of 16 amino acids. With 6 bases clipped from V and 8 bases from J, the junction kept 15 bases outside the gene matches. A multiplex PCR was run with 60 Vbeta primers and 13 Jbeta primers. TCRdb's copy holds only in-frame clones and misses some; the assay was immunoSEQ multiplex PCR. The table records some 100,000 clones, less than 75% of them present only once. Donors sampled were nominally healthy, though unrecorded immune exposures were likely. The sequenced material came from PBMCs. This chain joins TRBV19 and TRBJ2-1; TRBD2 agrees at 8 bases. The TCR comes from a woman aged 25 to 39 in good health and CMV-seropositive. CDR3 bases: TGTGCCAGTAGATTGGGGGCTCGGGGGGGCTCACATGAGCAGTTCTTC. Translated, it gives CASRLGARGGSHEQFF.